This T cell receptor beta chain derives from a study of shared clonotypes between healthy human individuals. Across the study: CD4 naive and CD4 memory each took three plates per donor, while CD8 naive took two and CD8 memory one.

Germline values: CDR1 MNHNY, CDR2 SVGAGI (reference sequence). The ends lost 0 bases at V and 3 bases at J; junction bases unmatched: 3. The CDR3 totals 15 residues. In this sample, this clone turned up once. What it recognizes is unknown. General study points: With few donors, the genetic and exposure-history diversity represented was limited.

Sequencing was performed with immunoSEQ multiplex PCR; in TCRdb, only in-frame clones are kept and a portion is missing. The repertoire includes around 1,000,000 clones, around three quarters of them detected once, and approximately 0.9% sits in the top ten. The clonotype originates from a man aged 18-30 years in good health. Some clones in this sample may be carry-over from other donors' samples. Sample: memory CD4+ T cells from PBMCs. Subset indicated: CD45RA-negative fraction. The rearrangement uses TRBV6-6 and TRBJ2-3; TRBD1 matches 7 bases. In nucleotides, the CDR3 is TGTGCCAGCAGTTACTCCCTGACAGGGACAGATACGCAGTATTTT. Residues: CASSYSLTGTDTQYF.